This T cell receptor (beta chain) was recorded in a study of cytomegalovirus exposure and HLA in healthy donors. Study-wide points: Several V segments, TRBV6-2 and TRBV6-3 among them, could not be told apart and were dropped.

In the case of this clone: Its antigen is not known.

PCR involved 60 Vbeta and 13 Jbeta primers. Repertoires were generated with immunoSEQ multiplex PCR, while TCRdb's copy carries only in-frame clones and drops some. Counted here are some 150,000 clones, 75% to 90% occurring once; the ten biggest clones make up over 1.5%. Germline V CDR1 and CDR2: SGHVT, SQSDAQ. V dropped 2 bases and J dropped 0 bases, with 11 bases sitting between them. The CDR3 totals 15 residues. The sequence was collected from a man aged 35 to 55 in good health and CMV-seronegative. The rearrangement joins TRBV7-4 to TRBJ2-7, with D perhaps matching TRBD1 (6 bases). The sequenced sample was PBMCs. DNA for the CDR3: TGTGCCAGCAGCTTACGGGACAACACCTCCTACGAGCAGTACTTC. This gives the protein CASSLRDNTSYEQYF.